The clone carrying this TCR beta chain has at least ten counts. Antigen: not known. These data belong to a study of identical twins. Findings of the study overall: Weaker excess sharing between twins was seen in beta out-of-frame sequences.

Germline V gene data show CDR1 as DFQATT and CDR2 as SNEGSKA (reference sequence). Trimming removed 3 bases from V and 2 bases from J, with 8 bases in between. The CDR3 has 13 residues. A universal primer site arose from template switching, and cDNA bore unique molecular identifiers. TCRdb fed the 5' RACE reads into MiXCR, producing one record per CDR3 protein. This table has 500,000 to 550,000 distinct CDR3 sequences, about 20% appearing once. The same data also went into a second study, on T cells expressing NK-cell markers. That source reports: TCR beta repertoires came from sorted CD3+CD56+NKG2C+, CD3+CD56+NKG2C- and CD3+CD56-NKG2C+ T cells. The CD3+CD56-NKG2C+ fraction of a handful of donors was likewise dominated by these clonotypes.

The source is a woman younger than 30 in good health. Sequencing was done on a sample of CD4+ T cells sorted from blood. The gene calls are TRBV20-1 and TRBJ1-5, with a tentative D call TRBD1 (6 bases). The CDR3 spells CSASRTGNQPQHF. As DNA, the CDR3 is TGCAGTGCTAGTCGGACAGGCAATCAGCCCCAGCATTTT.